What follows are 10 T cell receptor beta chains derived from one specimen sequenced in a study of cytomegalovirus exposure and HLA in healthy donors. The study ran its PCR with 60 Vbeta and 13 Jbeta primers. TCRdb's copy holds only in-frame clones and misses some; the assay was immunoSEQ multiplex PCR. The sample lists about 130,000 clones, roughly 85% occurring once. The sample was PBMCs. The receptors were gathered from a woman aged 40 to 55 in good health and CMV-seropositive.

CDR3 bases: TGTGCCAGCAGGAAGAACCAGGGGCCCTACGAGCAGTACTTC. This translates into CASRKNQGPYEQYF. This chain connects TRBV27 to TRBJ2-7; the D gene is possibly TRBD1 (6 bases). This CDR3 is built from 14 residues. Germline V CDR1 and CDR2: MNHEY, SMNVEV (reference sequence). V shed 6 bases and J shed 2 bases, with 14 bases lying between them.

The chain joins TRBV29-1 to TRBJ2-5; 12 bases are shared with TRBD1. With V trimmed by 5 bases and J by 5 bases, 6 bases remained unmatched. Germline values: CDR1 SQVTM, CDR2 ANQGSEA. The CDR3 contains 14 residues. CDR3 nucleotides: TGCAGCGTTCGCCGGGACAGGGGGCTGGAGACCCAGTACTTC. This gives the protein CSVRRDRGLETQYF.

This clone was recorded a few times. The V call is TRBV4-2, the J call TRBJ1-4; 8 bases align to TRBD1. CDR1 LGHNA and CDR2 YNFKEQ come from the germline V gene. CDR3 size: 15 residues. The V gene end was trimmed by 0 bases and the J gene end by 6 bases; junction bases not matched to a gene: 3. Here the CDR3 DNA reads TGTGCCAGCAGCCAAGATCGCAGGGGGCATGAAAAACTGTTTTTT. It translates to CASSQDRRGHEKLFF.

The DNA of the CDR3 is TGTGCCAGCAGCTTGTTGGCGGGAGGGAGGGAAGAGACCCAGTACTTC. This codes for CASSLLAGGREETQYF. The chain carries TRBV5-4 and TRBJ2-5; the match to TRBD2 covers 9 bases. Germline CDR1 is SGHNT and CDR2 is YYREEE (reference sequence). After removal of 1 base from V and 3 bases from J, the junction contained 7 bases not matched to a gene. The CDR3 runs 16 residues.

This rearrangement joins TRBV2 to TRBJ2-7, with D perhaps TRBD2 (5 bases). Germline-derived CDR1 and CDR2 are SNHLY and FYNNEI. The V gene lost 2 bases and the J gene lost 2 bases, with 13 bases spanning the gap. The CDR3 sequence is 15 residues long. CDR3 sequence (DNA): TGTGCCAGCAGTGAAACTTTAGCGCCTACCTACGAGCAGTACTTC. Encoded protein: CASSETLAPTYEQYF.

V gene TRBV15 combines with J gene TRBJ1-3; 10 bases map to TRBD1. V shed 6 bases and J 1 base; nucleotides not matched to a gene: 6. The CDR3 is 16 residues long. Germline values: CDR1 LNHNV, CDR2 YYDKDF (reference sequence). As DNA, the CDR3 is TGTGCCACCAGTCCGACAGGGGGCGTATCTGGAAACACCATATATTTT. This codes for CATSPTGGVSGNTIYF.

This clone was seen only once. The genes are TRBV2 and TRBJ2-7; 8 nucleotides align to TRBD1. Per the germline V gene, CDR1 is SNHLY and CDR2 is FYNNEI. This CDR3 has 13 amino acids. J gave up 2 bases and V 8 bases, and 5 bases lay outside the gene matches. The CDR3 here is CASGTGGTYEQYF. The CDR3 bases are TGTGCCAGCGGGACAGGAGGAACCTACGAGCAGTACTTC.

This chain links TRBV2 with TRBJ2-1; TRBD2 matches at 10 bases. This CDR3 contains 16 residues. With V trimmed by 3 bases and J by 3 bases, 5 bases remained unmatched. Looked up from germline, CDR1 is SNHLY and CDR2 is FYNNEI. In DNA form, the CDR3 reads TGTGCCAGCAGTGAGGCGACTAGCGGGTTCTACAATGAGCAGTTCTTC. Protein sequence: CASSEATSGFYNEQFF. The full variable domain, its missing parts supplied by reference TRBV2 and TRBJ2-1, is EPEVTQTPSHQVTQMGQEVILRCVPISNHLYFYWYRQILGQKVEFLVSFYNNEISEKSEIFDDQFSVERPDGSNFTLKIRSTKLEDSAMYFCASSEATSGFYNEQFFGPGTRLTVL.

The rearrangement joins TRBV19 to TRBJ1-4, with 8 bases matching TRBD1. The CDR3 has 14 amino acids. CDR1 is LNHDA and CDR2 is SQIVND in the germline V gene (reference sequence). Trimming at V came to 4 bases and at J to 7 bases, leaving 5 bases not matched to a gene. The CDR3 spells CASSNRGRGEKLFF. CDR3 in DNA: TGTGCCAGTAGTAACAGGGGGAGAGGTGAAAAACTGTTTTTT.

This clone has a single count. The junction shows a germline mismatch at one end, possibly a read error. The chain combines TRBV7-7 with TRBJ2-3; no clear D. Germline values: CDR1 SSHAT, CDR2 FNYEAQ (reference sequence). The CDR3 is 13 amino acids. The CDR3 region has the DNA TGTGCTAGCAGCTTATCAGTTACAGATACGCAGTATTTT. The encoded protein is CASSLSVTDTQYF.